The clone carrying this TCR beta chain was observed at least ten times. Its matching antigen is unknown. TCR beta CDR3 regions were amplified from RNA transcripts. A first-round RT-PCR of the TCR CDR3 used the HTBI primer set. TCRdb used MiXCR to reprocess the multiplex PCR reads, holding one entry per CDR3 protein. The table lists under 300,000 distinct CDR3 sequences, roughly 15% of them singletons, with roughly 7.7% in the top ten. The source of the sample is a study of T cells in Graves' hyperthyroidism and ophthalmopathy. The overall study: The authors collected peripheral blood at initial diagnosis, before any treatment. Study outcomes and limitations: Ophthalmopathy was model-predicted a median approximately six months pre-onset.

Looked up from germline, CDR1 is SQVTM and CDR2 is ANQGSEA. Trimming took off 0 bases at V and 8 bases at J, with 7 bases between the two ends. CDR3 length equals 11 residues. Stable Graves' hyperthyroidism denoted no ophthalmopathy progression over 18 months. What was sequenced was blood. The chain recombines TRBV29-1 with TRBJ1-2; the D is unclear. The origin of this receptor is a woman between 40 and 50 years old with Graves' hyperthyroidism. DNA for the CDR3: TGCAGCGTTGAAGACTCTGGCGGCTACACCTTC. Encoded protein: CSVEDSGGYTF.